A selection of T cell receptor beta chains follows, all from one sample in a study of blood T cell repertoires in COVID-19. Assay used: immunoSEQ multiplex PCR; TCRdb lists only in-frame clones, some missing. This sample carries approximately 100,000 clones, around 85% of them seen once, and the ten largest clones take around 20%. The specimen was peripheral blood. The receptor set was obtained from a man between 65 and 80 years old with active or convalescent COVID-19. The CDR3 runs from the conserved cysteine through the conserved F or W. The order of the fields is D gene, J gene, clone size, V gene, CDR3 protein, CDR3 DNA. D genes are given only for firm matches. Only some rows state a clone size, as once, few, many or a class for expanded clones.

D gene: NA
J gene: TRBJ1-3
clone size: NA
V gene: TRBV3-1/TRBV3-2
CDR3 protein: CASSPRSGGNTIYF
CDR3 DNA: TGTGCCAGCAGCCCGAGGTCGGGTGGAAACACCATATATTTT

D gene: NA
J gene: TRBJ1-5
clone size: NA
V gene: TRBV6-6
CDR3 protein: CASSYSNNQNQPQHF
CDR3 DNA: TGTGCCAGCAGTTACTCGAACAATCAGAATCAGCCCCAGCATTTT

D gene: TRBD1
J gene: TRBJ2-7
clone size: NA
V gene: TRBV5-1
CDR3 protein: CASSLGTGGSNEQYF
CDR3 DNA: TGCGCCAGCAGCTTGGGGACAGGGGGCTCCAACGAGCAGTACTTC

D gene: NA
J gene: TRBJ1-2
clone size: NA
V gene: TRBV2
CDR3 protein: CASRPTMANYGYTF
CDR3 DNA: TGTGCCAGCAGACCTACCATGGCTAACTATGGCTACACCTTC

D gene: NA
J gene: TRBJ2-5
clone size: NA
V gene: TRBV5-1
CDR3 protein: CASSHEVQETQYF
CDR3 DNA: TGCGCCAGCAGCCACGAGGTACAAGAGACCCAGTACTTC

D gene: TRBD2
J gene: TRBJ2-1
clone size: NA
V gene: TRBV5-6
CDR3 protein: CASSLVVAGNEQFF
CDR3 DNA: TGTGCCAGCAGCTTGGTGGTAGCGGGGAATGAGCAGTTCTTC

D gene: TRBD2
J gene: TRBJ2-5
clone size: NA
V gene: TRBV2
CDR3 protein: CASSEAGTSGKETQYF
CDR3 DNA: TGTGCCAGCAGTGAAGCTGGGACTAGCGGCAAAGAGACCCAGTACTTC

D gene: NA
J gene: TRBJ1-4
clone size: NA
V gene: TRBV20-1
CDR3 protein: CSVQGYEKLFF
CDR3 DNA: TGCAGTGTACAGGGATACGAAAAACTGTTTTTT

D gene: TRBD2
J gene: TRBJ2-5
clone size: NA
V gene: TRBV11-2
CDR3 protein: CASGQRGVAQETQYF
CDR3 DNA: TGTGCCTCGGGGCAGCGGGGGGTCGCCCAAGAGACCCAGTACTTC

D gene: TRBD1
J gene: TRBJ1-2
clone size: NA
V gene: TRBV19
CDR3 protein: CASLTPGQGAGGYTF
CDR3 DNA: TGTGCCAGCTTGACTCCGGGACAGGGGGCCGGTGGCTACACCTTC

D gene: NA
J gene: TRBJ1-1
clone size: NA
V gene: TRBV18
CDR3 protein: CASSPTGGGTEAFF
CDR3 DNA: TGTGCCAGCTCCCCTACGGGGGGTGGCACTGAAGCTTTCTTT

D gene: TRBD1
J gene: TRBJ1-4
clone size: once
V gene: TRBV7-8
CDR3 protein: CASSYVAGTGWIPVGEKLFF
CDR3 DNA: TGTGCCAGCAGCTATGTGGCGGGGACAGGGTGGATACCCGTGGGAGAAAAACTGTTTTTT

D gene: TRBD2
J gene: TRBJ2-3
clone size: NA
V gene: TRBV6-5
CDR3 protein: CASNPAGTSADTQYF
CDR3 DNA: TGTGCCAGCAACCCCGCCGGGACTAGCGCAGATACGCAGTATTTT

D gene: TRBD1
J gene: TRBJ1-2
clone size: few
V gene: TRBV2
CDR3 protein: CASSEFHDREEDGYTF
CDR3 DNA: TGTGCCAGCAGTGAATTCCATGACAGGGAGGAGGATGGCTACACCTTC

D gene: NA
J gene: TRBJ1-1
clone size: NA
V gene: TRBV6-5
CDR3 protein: CASPGGQGTEAFF
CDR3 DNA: TGTGCCAGCCCCGGGGGGCAGGGGACTGAAGCTTTCTTT

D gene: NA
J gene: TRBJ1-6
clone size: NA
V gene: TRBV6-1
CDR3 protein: CASSDVRHHF
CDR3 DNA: TGTGCCAGCAGTGATGTGAGGCACCACTTT

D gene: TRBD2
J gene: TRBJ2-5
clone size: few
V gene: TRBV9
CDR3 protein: CASSPRLAGGETQYF
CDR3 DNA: TGTGCCAGCAGCCCACGACTAGCGGGAGGGGAGACCCAGTACTTC

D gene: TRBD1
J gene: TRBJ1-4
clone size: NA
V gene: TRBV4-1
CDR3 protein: CASSPTGVGGEKLFF
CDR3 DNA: TGCGCCAGCAGCCCGACAGGGGTGGGGGGTGAAAAACTGTTTTTT

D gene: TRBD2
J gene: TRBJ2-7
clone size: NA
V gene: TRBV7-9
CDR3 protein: CASSLLAGGLEQYF
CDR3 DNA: TGTGCCAGCAGCTTACTAGCGGGAGGTCTCGAGCAGTACTTC

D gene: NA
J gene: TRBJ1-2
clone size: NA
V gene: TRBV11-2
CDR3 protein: CASSLEQGNNYGYTF
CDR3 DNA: TGTGCCAGCAGCTTAGAGCAGGGAAACAACTATGGCTACACCTTC

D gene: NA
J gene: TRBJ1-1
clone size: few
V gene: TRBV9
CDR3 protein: CASSRDRSNTEAFF
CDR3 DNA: TGTGCCAGCAGTAGAGACAGGTCGAACACTGAAGCTTTCTTT

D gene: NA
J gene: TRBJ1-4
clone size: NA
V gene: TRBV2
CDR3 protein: CASSEARSVNEKLFF
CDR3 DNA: TGTGCCAGCAGTGAAGCGCGGTCAGTAAATGAAAAACTGTTTTTT

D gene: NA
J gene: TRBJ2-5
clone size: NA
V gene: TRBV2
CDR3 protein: CASKGEEKTQYF
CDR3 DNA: TGTGCCAGCAAAGGGGAAGAAAAGACCCAGTACTTC

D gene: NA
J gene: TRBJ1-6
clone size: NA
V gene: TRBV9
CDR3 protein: CASSAQVYSPLHF
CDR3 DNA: TGTGCCAGCAGCGCCCAGGTGTATTCACCCCTCCACTTT

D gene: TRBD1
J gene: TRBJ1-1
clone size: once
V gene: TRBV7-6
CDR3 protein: CASSGDSNTEAFF
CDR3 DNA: TGTGCCAGCAGTGGGGACAGTAACACTGAAGCTTTCTTT

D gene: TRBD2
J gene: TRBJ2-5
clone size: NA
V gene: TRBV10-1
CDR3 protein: CASSDTLAEETQYF
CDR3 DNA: TGCGCCAGCAGTGATACACTAGCGGAGGAGACCCAGTACTTC

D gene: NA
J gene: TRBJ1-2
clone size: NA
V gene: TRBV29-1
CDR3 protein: CSVEARGGYTF
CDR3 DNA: TGCAGCGTTGAAGCCCGAGGTGGCTACACCTTC

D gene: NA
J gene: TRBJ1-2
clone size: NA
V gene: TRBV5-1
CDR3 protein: CASSSTGNYGYTF
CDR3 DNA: TGCGCCAGCAGTTCCACAGGGAACTATGGCTACACCTTC

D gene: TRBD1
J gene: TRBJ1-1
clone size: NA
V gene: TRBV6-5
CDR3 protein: CASSYRGQGTEAFF
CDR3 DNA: TGTGCCAGCAGTTACAGGGGACAGGGCACTGAAGCTTTCTTT

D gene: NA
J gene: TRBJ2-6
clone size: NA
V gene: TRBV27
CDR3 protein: CASSLLAGANVLTF
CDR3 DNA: TGTGCCAGCAGTTTACTAGCTGGGGCCAACGTCCTGACTTTC

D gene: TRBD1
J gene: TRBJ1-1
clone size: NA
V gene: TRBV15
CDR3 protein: CATSGQGNTEAFF
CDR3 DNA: TGTGCCACCTCGGGACAGGGGAACACTGAAGCTTTCTTT

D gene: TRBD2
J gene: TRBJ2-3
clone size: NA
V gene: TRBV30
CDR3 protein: CAWSRGGSSGDTQYF
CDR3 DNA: TGTGCCTGGAGTCGCGGGGGGTCCAGCGGCGATACGCAGTATTTT

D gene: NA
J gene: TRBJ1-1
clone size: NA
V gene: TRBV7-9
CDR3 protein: CASSSDLHWATEAFF
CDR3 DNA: TGTGCCAGCAGCTCTGATCTTCACTGGGCCACTGAAGCTTTCTTT

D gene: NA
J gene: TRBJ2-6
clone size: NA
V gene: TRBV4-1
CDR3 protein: CASSNRAGANVLTF
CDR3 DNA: TGCGCCAGCAGTAACAGGGCTGGGGCCAACGTCCTGACTTTC

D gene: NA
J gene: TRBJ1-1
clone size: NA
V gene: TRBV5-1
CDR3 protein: CASSNSGTGNTEAFF
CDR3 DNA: TGCGCCAGCAGCAACAGCGGGACGGGGAACACTGAAGCTTTCTTT

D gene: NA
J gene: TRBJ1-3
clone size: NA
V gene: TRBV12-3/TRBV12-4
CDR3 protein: CASSLTRTIYF
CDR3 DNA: TGTGCCAGCAGTTTAACTAGGACCATATATTTT

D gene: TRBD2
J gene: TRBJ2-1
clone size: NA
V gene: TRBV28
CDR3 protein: CASSLTSGSSKQFF
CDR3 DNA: TGTGCCAGCAGTTTGACTAGCGGGAGCTCAAAGCAGTTCTTC

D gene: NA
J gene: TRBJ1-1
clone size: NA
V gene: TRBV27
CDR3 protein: CASSLDWGGTEAFF
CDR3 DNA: TGTGCCAGCAGTTTAGATTGGGGGGGCACTGAAGCTTTCTTT

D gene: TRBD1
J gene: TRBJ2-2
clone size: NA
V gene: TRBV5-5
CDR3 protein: CASSQQGPFEAGELFF
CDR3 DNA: TGTGCCAGCAGCCAACAGGGGCCCTTCGAAGCCGGGGAGCTGTTTTTT

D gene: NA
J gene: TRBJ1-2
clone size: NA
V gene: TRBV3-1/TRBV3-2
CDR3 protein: CASSPQAGNLYGYTF
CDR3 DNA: TGTGCCAGCAGCCCTCAAGCCGGGAACCTCTATGGCTACACCTTC

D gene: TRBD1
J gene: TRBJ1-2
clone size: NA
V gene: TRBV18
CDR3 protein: CASSPPTTGGYGYTF
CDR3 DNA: TGTGCCAGCTCACCACCTACGACAGGGGGTTATGGCTACACCTTC

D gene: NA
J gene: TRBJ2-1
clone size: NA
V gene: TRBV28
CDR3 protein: CASTTRDEQFF
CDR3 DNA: TGTGCCAGCACCACCAGGGATGAGCAGTTCTTC

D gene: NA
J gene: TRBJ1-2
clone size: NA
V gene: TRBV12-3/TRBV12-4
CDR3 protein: CASSFSGYGYTF
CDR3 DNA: TGTGCCAGCAGTTTCTCGGGCTATGGCTACACCTTC

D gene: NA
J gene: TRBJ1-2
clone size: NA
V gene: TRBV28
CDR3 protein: CASSFLATANYGYTF
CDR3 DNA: TGTGCCAGCAGTTTTCTCGCGACAGCCAACTATGGCTACACCTTC

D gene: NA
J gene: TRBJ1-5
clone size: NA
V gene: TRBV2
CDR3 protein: CASMGGGNQPQHF
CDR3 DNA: TGTGCCAGCATGGGGGGAGGCAATCAGCCCCAGCATTTT

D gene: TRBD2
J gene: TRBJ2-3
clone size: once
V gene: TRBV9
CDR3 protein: CASSSSTGGDTQYF
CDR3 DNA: TGTGCCAGCAGCTCATCCACGGGAGGGGATACGCAGTATTTT

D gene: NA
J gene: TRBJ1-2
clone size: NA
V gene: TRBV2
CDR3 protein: CASSDRVYSNYGYTF
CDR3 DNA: TGTGCCAGCAGTGACAGGGTCTACTCTAACTATGGCTACACCTTC

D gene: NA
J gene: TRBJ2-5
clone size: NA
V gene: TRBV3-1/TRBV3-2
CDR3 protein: CASSHRAKETQYF
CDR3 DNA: TGTGCCAGCAGTCATCGAGCGAAAGAGACCCAGTACTTC

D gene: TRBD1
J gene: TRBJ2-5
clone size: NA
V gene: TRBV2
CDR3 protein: CASSPRRTGPGETQYF
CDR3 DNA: TGTGCCAGCAGTCCACGAAGGACAGGCCCAGGAGAGACCCAGTACTTC

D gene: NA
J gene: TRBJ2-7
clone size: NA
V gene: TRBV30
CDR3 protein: CAWSVRGEQYF
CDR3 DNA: TGTGCCTGGAGTGTACGAGGGGAGCAGTACTTC

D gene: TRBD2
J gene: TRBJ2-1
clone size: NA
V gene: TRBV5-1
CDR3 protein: CASSLGRLAGGSNEQFF
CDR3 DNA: TGCGCCAGCAGCTTGGGTCGACTAGCGGGAGGGTCCAATGAGCAGTTCTTC

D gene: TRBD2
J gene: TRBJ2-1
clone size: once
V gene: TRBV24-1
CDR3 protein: CATSDPQLAGEQFF
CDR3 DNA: TGTGCCACCAGTGATCCCCAACTAGCGGGTGAGCAGTTCTTC

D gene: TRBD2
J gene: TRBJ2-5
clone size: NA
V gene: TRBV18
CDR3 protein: CASSPSLAVQETQYF
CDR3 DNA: TGTGCCAGCTCACCAAGCCTAGCGGTTCAAGAGACCCAGTACTTC